A single sample is the source of the 14 T cell receptor beta chains below, sequenced in a study of Graves' ophthalmopathy and Graves' hyperthyroidism (dated by TCRdb to the late 2010s). Sequenced on an Illumina HiSeq 2000. TCR beta CDR3 regions were amplified from RNA transcripts for repertoire sequencing. HTBI primers and the Qiagen OneStep RT-PCR kit were used in a first-round RT-PCR, which was followed by a second-round multiplex PCR, size selection and purification. In-frame beta chains were kept once TCRdb had trimmed the public reads at Q25 with fastp and called clones with MiXCR. Rows with one shared CDR3 protein collapse into an entry with the most common genes and DNA. Recorded for this sample are some 360,000 distinct CDR3 sequences; 17% of them occurred a single time. The ten largest clones capture 2.4% of the sample. The specimen sequenced was peripheral blood. The receptor set was obtained from an adult woman with stable Graves' hyperthyroidism.

This clonotype came up many times. The chain uses TRBV5-6 and TRBJ1-3, with D unresolved. The V and J ends lost 2 bases and 6 bases respectively, with 15 bases between them. Germline CDR1 is SGHDT and CDR2 is YYEEEE. The CDR3 runs 15 residues. CDR3 loop: CASSFPDWGENTIYF. In DNA, the CDR3 is TGTGCCAGCAGCTTCCCGGACTGGGGTGAAAACACCATATATTTT.

This clonotype has more than one count but fewer than ten. The chain recombines TRBV6-1 with TRBJ2-3; 7 nucleotides match TRBD1. Germline values: CDR1 MNHNS, CDR2 SASEGT. This CDR3 contains 14 residues. V shed 4 bases, J shed 4 bases, and the junction held 5 bases outside the gene matches. This CDR3 is CASSVGRGSDTQYF. CDR3 in DNA: TGTGCCAGCAGTGTGGGCAGGGGGTCAGATACGCAGTATTTT.

This clonotype has at least ten counts. The V and J genes are TRBV7-2 and TRBJ2-5; D uncertain. The length of the CDR3 is 13 residues. V was shortened by 2 bases and J by 3 bases, with 7 bases between the two germline ends. CDR1 is SGHTA, CDR2 FQGNSA, per germline. CDR3 amino acids: CASSLYEKETQYF. The DNA for the CDR3 is TGTGCCAGCAGCTTATATGAGAAAGAGACCCAGTACTTC.

In this sample, this clonotype turned up many times. The chain carries TRBV15 and TRBJ2-5; 10 bases match TRBD1. CDR3 size: 14 residues. CDR1 LNHNV and CDR2 YYDKDF come from the germline V gene (reference sequence). Losses at the gene ends were 3 bases for V and 5 bases for J; bases not matched to a gene: 3. The CDR3 DNA reads as TGTGCCACCAGCAGCGGGACAGGGGACGAGACCCAGTACTTC. This translates into CATSSGTGDETQYF.

This clonotype was recorded at least ten times. The chain employs TRBV12-3 or TRBV12-4 and TRBJ2-5; perhaps D is TRBD1 or TRBD2 (5 bases each). V was cut by 7 bases and J by 5 bases, with 17 bases left in between. The CDR3 is made up of 14 amino acids. In DNA, the CDR3 is TGTGCCAGCACCGAAAGGGACCGCCCTGAGACCCAGTACTTC. Its translation: CASTERDRPETQYF.

This clonotype was seen ten or more times. This chain uses TRBV28 with TRBJ2-2; 15 positions match TRBD2. V was clipped by 5 bases and J by 2 bases; unmatched bases: 6. Germline V lookup: CDR1 MDHEN, CDR2 SYDVKM. The CDR3 totals 18 residues. The CDR3: CASSPGTSGRPNTGELFF. The DNA for the CDR3 is TGTGCCAGCAGTCCCGGGACTAGCGGGAGGCCTAACACCGGGGAGCTGTTTTTT.

At least ten counts were recorded for this clonotype. The chain joins TRBV7-9 to TRBJ2-7, with 10 bases identical to TRBD2. After removal of 0 bases from V and 6 bases from J, the junction contained 8 bases not matched to a gene. The CDR3 is 16 amino acids. Germline CDR1 is SEHNR and CDR2 is FQNEAQ (reference sequence). The CDR3 nucleotides read TGTGCCAGCAGCTTAGCGGCTAGCGGGAGTTTTGCCGAGCAGTACTTC. Encoded protein: CASSLAASGSFAEQYF.

This clonotype appeared many times. V and J are TRBV9 and TRBJ1-2; tentative D call: TRBD1 (6 bases). The CDR3 spans 17 residues. V was clipped by 0 bases and J by 4 bases, with 19 bases between them. The germline CDR1 and CDR2 sequences are SGDLS and YYNGEE. CDR3 in DNA: TGTGCCAGCAGCGTAGCAGGGGACCCAGGTCGGATCTATGGCTACACCTTC. Amino acid sequence: CASSVAGDPGRIYGYTF. Combining the CDR3 with reference TRBV9 and TRBJ1-2 gives the whole variable domain DSGVTQTPKHLITATGQRVTLRCSPRSGDLSVYWYQQSLDQGLQFLIQYYNGEERAKGNILERFSAQQFPDLHSELNLSSLELGDSALYFCASSVAGDPGRIYGYTFGSGTRLTVV.

The sample holds many counts of this clonotype. The V and J genes are TRBV10-3 and TRBJ1-2, with D possibly matching TRBD1 (6 bases). The V gene lost 2 bases and the J gene lost 10 bases, with 20 bases spanning the gap. The CDR3 covers 15 residues. The V gene's germline CDR1 is ENHRY and CDR2 SYGVKD. This chain's CDR3 is CAISEPQEGVGHYTF. As DNA, the CDR3 is TGTGCCATCAGTGAGCCCCAGGAGGGGGTAGGCCACTACACCTTC.

Many counts were recorded for this clonotype. This chain uses TRBV29-1 with TRBJ2-5, with 7 bases lining up with TRBD2. The V and J ends lost 4 bases and 5 bases, in that order; junction bases with no gene match: 4. The CDR3 is made up of 12 amino acids. CDR1 and CDR2 from the germline V gene are SQVTM and ANQGSEA. This CDR3 is CSVVRGEETQYF. In nucleotides, the CDR3 is TGCAGCGTTGTCCGGGGGGAGGAGACCCAGTACTTC.

This clonotype was picked up many times. The J gene is TRBJ2-5, the V gene TRBV6-5, with 10 bases that match TRBD2. In germline, CDR1 is MNHEY, CDR2 SVGAGI. This CDR3 is 16 amino acids long. With 0 bases clipped from V and 5 bases from J, the junction kept 6 bases outside the gene matches. The CDR3 here is CASSYSASGSGETQYF. Written as DNA, the CDR3 is TGTGCCAGCAGTTACTCCGCTAGCGGGAGCGGTGAGACCCAGTACTTC.

This clonotype was counted at least ten times. The genes are TRBV6-4 and TRBJ1-1, with TRBD1 matching over 7 bases. Germline values: CDR1 MRHNA, CDR2 SNTAGT. The V and J ends lost 5 bases and 5 bases, in that order; junction bases with no gene match: 17. The CDR3 is made up of 17 amino acids. The CDR3: CASSNPGQWLKKTEAFF. CDR3 bases: TGTGCCAGCAGTAATCCGGGACAGTGGCTTAAGAAGACTGAAGCTTTCTTT.

The genes are TRBV7-6 and TRBJ2-7; D tentatively reads TRBD1 or TRBD2 (6 bases each). V shed 8 bases and J shed 7 bases, with 24 bases lying between them. This CDR3 has 15 amino acids. Germline V gives CDR1 SGHVS, CDR2 FNYEAQ. The CDR3 is CASAPGPGGKGEQYF. CDR3 DNA: TGTGCCAGCGCCCCCGGGCCCGGGGGCAAAGGGGAGCAGTACTTC.

This clonotype was seen ten or more times. The chain employs TRBV24-1 and TRBJ2-7, with 10 bases identical to TRBD1. Germline V gene data show CDR1 as KGHDR and CDR2 as SFDVKD. This CDR3 has 18 residues. Trimming removed 4 bases from V and 5 bases from J; junction bases left unmatched: 16. CDR3: CATSDQKPGQGLMHEQYF. The CDR3 nucleotides are TGTGCCACCAGTGACCAAAAACCGGGACAGGGGCTTATGCACGAGCAGTACTTC.